These 5 T cell receptor beta chains were sequenced from one sample in a study of blood T cell repertoires in COVID-19. Profiling relied on immunoSEQ multiplex PCR, and the TCRdb table lists in-frame clones only, not all of them. The sample contains 140,000 to 150,000 clones, roughly 87% of which appear only once. Sequences were obtained from peripheral blood. These receptors all come from a man in his 70s with acute or convalescent COVID-19.

The CDR3, as DNA: TGTGCCAGCTCACCACTGGGGGCGGCTGGCACAGATACGCAGTATTTT. Translating it yields CASSPLGAAGTDTQYF. The chain carries TRBV18 and TRBJ2-3, with D possibly TRBD1 on 6 matching bases. The V gene's germline CDR1 is KGHSH and CDR2 LQKENI. CDR3 length equals 16 residues. Deletions cut 1 base from V and 1 base from J, with 12 bases between.

V and J are TRBV30 and TRBJ2-1, with 15 bases lining up with TRBD2. The CDR3 totals 16 residues. The ends lost 7 bases at V and 0 bases at J; junction bases unmatched: 4. Germline V gene lookup returns CDR1 GTSNPN and CDR2 SVGIG (reference sequence). In DNA form, the CDR3 reads TGTGCCTACGGGACTAGCGGGAGGCTCTCCTACAATGAGCAGTTCTTC. This sequence encodes CAYGTSGRLSYNEQFF.

This rearrangement joins TRBV5-8 to TRBJ1-1; the match to TRBD1 covers 8 bases. The V and J ends lost 4 bases and 6 bases, in that order; junction bases with no gene match: 5. CDR3 length equals 13 residues. Germline V gene lookup returns CDR1 SGHTS and CDR2 YDEGEE. The CDR3 loop is CASSIRTGSEAFF. CDR3 in DNA: TGTGCCAGCAGCATCCGGACAGGGTCTGAAGCTTTCTTT.

This clone came up once. The genes are TRBV5-6 and TRBJ1-2; maybe TRBD1 (6 bases). V was shortened by 4 bases and J by 2 bases, with 6 bases between the two germline ends. This CDR3 is 12 amino acids long. Germline-derived CDR1 and CDR2 are SGHDT and YYEEEE. The CDR3 protein is CASSQGNYGYTF. Written as DNA, the CDR3 is TGTGCCAGCAGCCAGGGGAACTATGGCTACACCTTC.

The chain combines TRBV28 with TRBJ2-5; D may be TRBD1 (5 bases). The CDR3 has 14 amino acids. Germline V CDR1 and CDR2: MDHEN, SYDVKM. Trimming pared 2 bases from V and 6 bases from J, leaving 13 bases between. CDR3 sequence: CASSLGVGVQTQYF. The CDR3 DNA reads as TGTGCCAGCAGTTTAGGGGTAGGGGTGCAGACCCAGTACTTC.